This T cell receptor beta chain was identified in a study of post-analysis software for immune sequencing data. V lost 6 bases, J lost 2 bases, and 15 bases lay in between. Germline CDR1 reads LGHNT; CDR2 reads FRNRAP. CDR3 length: 15 amino acids. The study, taken as a whole, reports: Roughly five TRBV segments were significantly more frequent in patients than in controls. TRBV5-6, TRBV5-1 and TRBV20-1 were among these segments.

About this clonotype: Its antigen is undetermined.

The TCR beta cDNA libraries contained unique molecular identifiers. Out of 1 to 10 million T cells, 470,000 or so cDNA molecules were generated. TCRdb called the PCR reads again in MiXCR, with one record for every CDR3 protein. The sample records about 820,000 distinct CDR3 sequences, roughly half being singletons. Sequencing was carried out using blood. The source is a girl under 18 with multiple sclerosis. The chain couples TRBV12-5 to TRBJ2-3; D possibly corresponds to TRBD1 (6 bases). The CDR3 protein is CASGQWGRLTDTQYF. CDR3 DNA: TGTGCTAGTGGCCAATGGGGGCGTCTCACAGATACGCAGTATTTT.